This T cell receptor beta chain was profiled in a study of OX40 agonist ivuxolimab in advanced cancers. Looking at the study overall: Partial responses were achieved by three patients: one hepatocellular carcinoma, two cutaneous melanoma.

Findings and caveats of the study: Dosing at 0.1 to 3.0 mg/kg was accompanied by clonal expansion of CD4+ and CD8+ blood T cells by week 6. Averaged across samples, CD8+ T cells carried more expanded clones than CD4+ did.

Here immunoSEQ multiplex PCR was the method, and the copy in TCRdb shows in-frame clones only, minus some. The sample contains approximately 11,000 clones, 77% of which appear only once. CDR1 and CDR2 from the germline V gene are LGHNA and YSLEER. This CDR3 region has 16 residues. The V end lost 3 bases, the J end lost 0 bases, and 11 bases lay between the germline ends. Comment on this clone: The antigen is not known.

The J gene is TRBJ1-4, the V gene TRBV4-3; D remains unclear. The clonotype comes from an adult with an advanced solid tumor such as melanoma, head and neck, liver or kidney cancer. The sample consisted of CD4+ or CD8+ T cells sorted from blood, taken in a trial of the OX40 agonist ivuxolimab. CDR3 in DNA: TGCGCCAGCAGCCAGCTAAAAACAGCAACTAATGAAAAACTGTTTTTT. Encoded protein: CASSQLKTATNEKLFF.